The T cell receptor beta chain described here comes from a study of a mutant IDH1 vaccine in newly diagnosed glioma. Study at large: Among treated patients, approximately 62% were male and around 40% female, and mean age was approximately 40 years. Overall study findings and caveats: The occurrence of vaccine-induced immune responses was seen in 80% to 95% of patients.

In the case of this clone: Its antigen is still unknown.

Some clones are missing from TCRdb's copy, which holds only in-frame ones; the method was immunoSEQ multiplex PCR. The table shows about 69,000 clones, with 86% occurring only once. With V trimmed by 3 bases and J by 6 bases, 9 bases remained unmatched. Germline V gene data show CDR1 as SGHDN and CDR2 as FVKESK. This CDR3 is built from 15 residues. Time point described: baseline, week 1 (first vaccination visit). Treatment denoted: pre-vaccination baseline after standard-of-care therapy. Donors harbored newly found WHO grade 3 or 4 IDH1-mutant, ATRX-lost astrocytomas. The receptor was isolated from a man aged 30-40 years with glioma. Specimen: PBMCs, collected from a glioma patient treated with radiotherapy, temozolomide or both. The chain uses TRBV14 and TRBJ2-7; 9 bases match TRBD1. CDR3: CASSQLQGASGEQYF. CDR3 nucleotides: TGTGCCAGCAGCCAGCTACAGGGGGCTTCGGGCGAGCAGTACTTC. Full variable domain (outside the CDR3, taken from reference TRBV14 and TRBJ2-7): EAGVTQFPSHSVIEKGQTVTLRCDPISGHDNLYWYRRVMGKEIKFLLHFVKESKQDESGMPNNRFLAERTGGTYSTLKVQPAELEDSGVYFCASSQLQGASGEQYFGPGTRLTVT.